The source of this TCR beta chain is a study of breast tumors, draining lymph nodes, adjacent tissues. The study's findings and limits: Tumor TCR diversity was below lymph nodes but above nontumor tissue. Findings are consistent with lymph node origin and intratumoral expansion of most tumor T cells. Tumor and nontumor repertoires were significantly more similar in luminal-like than in basal-like breast cancer.

This clonotype was detected ten times or more. The antigen remains unidentified. One entry per CDR3 protein, called by TCRdb with MiXCR from the multiplex PCR reads. The sample has 90,000 to 120,000 distinct CDR3 sequences; over 20% are singletons. Samples came from axillary lymph nodes draining the breast cancer. V lost 0 bases and J lost 3; bases outside the gene matches: 3. Germline-derived CDR1 and CDR2 are MGHRA and YSYEKL. The CDR3 extends over 16 amino acids. Sequences were obtained from axillary lymph node tissue. The clonotype comes from a female donor with breast cancer. Some clones in this sample may be carry-over from other donors' samples. The chain is built from TRBV4-1 and TRBJ2-3, with 10 positions matching TRBD2. CDR3 sequence reads: CASSQDTGLATDTQYF. The DNA of the CDR3 is TGCGCCAGCAGCCAAGATACGGGACTAGCGACAGATACGCAGTATTTT.